The 21 T cell receptor beta chains below were found in one sample sequenced in a study of OX40 agonist ivuxolimab in advanced cancers. Profiling relied on immunoSEQ multiplex PCR, and the TCRdb table lists in-frame clones only, not all of them. The sample holds 100,000 to 150,000 clones, roughly 90% seen once. Sequencing used CD4+ or CD8+ T cells sorted from blood, obtained in a trial of the OX40 agonist ivuxolimab. Receptor source: an adult with an advanced solid tumor such as melanoma, head and neck, liver or kidney cancer.

The genes are TRBV7-8 and TRBJ2-1; tentatively, D is TRBD2 (6 bases). The CDR3 loop spans 14 amino acids. The V and J ends lost 4 bases and 8 bases respectively, with 15 bases between them. The germline V gene has CDR1 SGHVS and CDR2 FQNEAQ. The CDR3 loop is CASSSPGGDDEQFF. For the CDR3, the DNA is TGTGCCAGCAGCTCTCCCGGCGGGGACGATGAGCAGTTCTTC.

In nucleotides, the CDR3 is TGTGCCAGCAGTGACGGGACTAGCGGGAGGACCTACAATGAGCAGTTCTTC. Translation: CASSDGTSGRTYNEQFF. The chain employs TRBV2 and TRBJ2-1, with 15 bases aligning to TRBD2. The CDR3 loop spans 17 amino acids. The germline V gene has CDR1 SNHLY and CDR2 FYNNEI. Trimming cost V 3 bases and J 2 bases; bases outside gene matches: 2.

V and J are TRBV7-2 and TRBJ1-2; D unresolved. The ends were cut back, 5 bases at V and 7 bases at J, with 11 bases in the middle. The CDR3 covers 12 residues. From germline, CDR1 is SGHTA and CDR2 FQGNSA. The CDR3 region has the DNA TGTGCCAGCAGCCCAGCCTCCGGTGGCTACACCTTC. This sequence encodes CASSPASGGYTF.

The chain combines TRBV19 with TRBJ2-2; D remains ambiguous. Germline V gene lookup returns CDR1 LNHDA and CDR2 SQIVND (reference sequence). This CDR3 contains 14 residues. The V gene lost 10 bases and the J gene lost 0 bases, with 12 bases spanning the gap. CDR3 sequence (DNA): TGTGCCACCCCTAGTAACTCGAACACCGGGGAGCTGTTTTTT. The encoded protein is CATPSNSNTGELFF.

The V and J genes are TRBV11-2 and TRBJ2-7, with D perhaps TRBD1 (5 bases). The CDR3 loop spans 15 amino acids. The germline V gene encodes CDR1 SGHAT and CDR2 FQNNGV. V lost 5 bases, J lost 5 bases, and 19 bases lay in between. The CDR3 protein is CASSPRGNPTDEQYF. The CDR3 coding sequence is TGTGCCAGCAGCCCTAGGGGCAACCCTACTGACGAGCAGTACTTC.

This clone was detected only once. The V and J genes are TRBV28 and TRBJ1-4; 9 nucleotides agree with TRBD1. CDR1 and CDR2 (germline): MDHEN, SYDVKM. The CDR3 is 14 residues long. Trimming removed 2 bases from V and 7 bases from J; junction bases left unmatched: 2. DNA of the CDR3: TGTGCCAGCAGTTTAGGGGGACAGGGTGAAAAACTGTTTTTT. Its protein product is CASSLGGQGEKLFF.

The chain combines TRBV21-1 with TRBJ2-7. TRBV21-1 is listed as a pseudogene. This CDR3 spans 17 amino acids. CDR3 loop: CASSKGPHGTNSYEQYF. In nucleotides, the CDR3 is TGTGCCAGCAGCAAAGGCCCTCACGGGACGAATTCCTACGAGCAGTACTTC.

The chain combines TRBV28 with TRBJ2-5, with D unclear. The J call could be wrong; TRBJ2-7 is a better fit for the DNA end. This CDR3 contains 11 residues. The germline V gene has CDR1 MDHEN and CDR2 SYDVKM. CDR3 DNA sequence: TGTGCCAGCAGTTCAGGTTACGAGCAGTACTTC. Its translation: CASSSGYEQYF.

The chain employs TRBV5-1 and TRBJ2-2, with 7 bases identical to TRBD2. Unmatched junction bases numbered 8, after V lost 6 bases and J lost 6 bases. The CDR3 is 14 residues long. CDR1 SGHRS and CDR2 YFSETQ come from the germline V gene. The CDR3 coding sequence is TGCGCCAGCAATCCGGGGAGGGCCCCCGGGGAGCTGTTTTTT. This gives the protein CASNPGRAPGELFF.

This clone was recorded a few times. The V and J genes are TRBV6-1 and TRBJ2-7; 9 bases fit TRBD2. The CDR3 sequence is 14 residues long. With 10 bases clipped from V and 3 bases from J, the junction kept 10 bases outside the gene matches. Germline V gene lookup returns CDR1 MNHNS and CDR2 SASEGT. The CDR3 sequence: CAIAGLALRYEQYF. The DNA for the CDR3 is TGTGCCATCGCGGGACTAGCCTTACGCTACGAGCAGTACTTC.

The count of this clone is one. The CDR3 DNA follows: TGTGCCAGCAGCTCAACAGGGCGGCCTAATGAAAAACTGTTTTTT. Amino acids: CASSSTGRPNEKLFF. J is TRBJ1-4 and V is TRBV7-3, with D possibly matching TRBD1 (6 bases). The CDR3 length is 15 residues. Germline CDR1 SGHTA, CDR2 FQGTGA. V was trimmed by 4 bases and J by 3 bases, leaving 12 bases between them.

The chain has TRBV25-1 and TRBJ2-1, with D perhaps matching TRBD2 (7 bases). V lost 2 bases to trimming and J lost 8 bases, with 13 bases between them. The germline V gene has CDR1 MGHDK and CDR2 SYGVNS. The length of the CDR3 is 14 residues. The CDR3 protein is CASSERGGFDEQFF. The CDR3 region has the DNA TGTGCCAGCAGTGAAAGGGGGGGTTTCGATGAGCAGTTCTTC.

This clone was seen a few times. The gene calls are TRBV5-6 and TRBJ1-2, with D hard to call. Germline CDR1 reads SGHDT; CDR2 reads YYEEEE. This CDR3 is built from 18 residues. Trimming removed 0 bases at V and 0 bases at J, with 18 bases between. The CDR3: CASSLVVGGRRPNYGYTF. CDR3 bases: TGTGCCAGCAGCTTGGTAGTCGGTGGCAGGAGACCTAACTATGGCTACACCTTC.

Remarks on this clone: This specimen includes other DNA sequences encoding the same CDR3. The V and J genes are TRBV9 and TRBJ1-2; 9 positions match TRBD1. Germline CDR1 reads SGDLS; CDR2 reads YYNGEE. The CDR3 spans 15 residues. V dropped 2 bases and J dropped 0; count of bases not matched to a gene: 2. CDR3 bases: TGTGCCAGCAGCGTGGGACAGGGAGCTAACTATGGCTACACCTTC. Translating it yields CASSVGQGANYGYTF.

Notes on this clone: At one of its ends the junction is not consistent with the germline gene, which may arise from a read error. V usage is TRBV11-1 and J usage is TRBJ1-2; D call uncertain. Germline CDR1 and CDR2: SGHAT and FQDESV (reference sequence). This CDR3 region has 13 residues. This CDR3 reads CASSVTGNYGYTF. DNA of the CDR3: TGTGCCAGCAGCGTAACCGGGAACTACGGCTACACCTTC.

J is TRBJ2-2 and V is TRBV5-6; D remains unclear. V lost 2 bases to trimming and J lost 4 bases, with 3 bases between them. The germline V gene encodes CDR1 SGHDT and CDR2 YYEEEE. This CDR3 is built from 12 residues. CDR3 loop: CASSFGTGELFF. The CDR3 nucleotides are TGTGCCAGCAGCTTCGGCACCGGGGAGCTGTTTTTT.

This chain joins TRBV29-1 and TRBJ1-2; D ambiguous. CDR1 is SQVTM, CDR2 ANQGSEA, per germline. The CDR3 has 16 residues. The germline V and J ends were trimmed by 2 bases and 0 bases, with 16 bases remaining between them. The CDR3 sequence is CSVEPVTGLANYGYTF. CDR3 nucleotide sequence: TGCAGCGTTGAACCCGTGACTGGACTTGCTAACTATGGCTACACCTTC.

The chain is built from TRBV18 and TRBJ2-2; maybe TRBD1 (5 bases). Germline assignment: CDR1 KGHSH and CDR2 LQKENI. The CDR3 has 13 residues. Trimming took off 5 bases at V and 2 bases at J, with 6 bases between the two ends. CDR3 DNA: TGTGCCAGCTCAAGGGGAAACACCGGGGAGCTGTTTTTT. Amino acid sequence: CASSRGNTGELFF.

The genes are TRBV28 and TRBJ2-5, with 7 bases fitting TRBD1. Germline-derived CDR1 and CDR2 are MDHEN and SYDVKM. V was pared by 6 bases and J by 2 bases, with 15 bases of the junction left unmatched. The CDR3 totals 17 residues. In nucleotides, the CDR3 is TGTGCCAGCAGCCCCACTTTTGGGACAGTAGGGCAAGAGACCCAGTACTTC. Translated: CASSPTFGTVGQETQYF.

In this sample, this clone turned up a few times. In DNA form, the CDR3 reads TGCGCCAGCAGCCAAGGGGCCGGTCAGCCCCAGCATTTT. This codes for CASSQGAGQPQHF. The V call is TRBV10-1, the J call TRBJ1-5; the D gene is possibly TRBD1 (5 bases). Looked up from germline, CDR1 is WNHNN and CDR2 is SYGVQD (reference sequence). The CDR3 is 13 residues long. V shed 6 bases and J shed 6 bases, with 12 bases lying between them.

Concerning this clone: The junction departs from the called germline gene at one end, perhaps through a read error. At the DNA level, this CDR3 is encoded by other sequences in the same sample as well. V and J are TRBV10-3 and TRBJ1-5; 9 bases line up with TRBD1. The CDR3 contains 13 residues. Germline V gene sequence: CDR1 ENHRY, CDR2 SYGVKD. For the CDR3, the DNA is TGCGCCACCCAGGGACAGGGACATCAGCCCCAGCATTTT. Translating it yields CATQGQGHQPQHF.